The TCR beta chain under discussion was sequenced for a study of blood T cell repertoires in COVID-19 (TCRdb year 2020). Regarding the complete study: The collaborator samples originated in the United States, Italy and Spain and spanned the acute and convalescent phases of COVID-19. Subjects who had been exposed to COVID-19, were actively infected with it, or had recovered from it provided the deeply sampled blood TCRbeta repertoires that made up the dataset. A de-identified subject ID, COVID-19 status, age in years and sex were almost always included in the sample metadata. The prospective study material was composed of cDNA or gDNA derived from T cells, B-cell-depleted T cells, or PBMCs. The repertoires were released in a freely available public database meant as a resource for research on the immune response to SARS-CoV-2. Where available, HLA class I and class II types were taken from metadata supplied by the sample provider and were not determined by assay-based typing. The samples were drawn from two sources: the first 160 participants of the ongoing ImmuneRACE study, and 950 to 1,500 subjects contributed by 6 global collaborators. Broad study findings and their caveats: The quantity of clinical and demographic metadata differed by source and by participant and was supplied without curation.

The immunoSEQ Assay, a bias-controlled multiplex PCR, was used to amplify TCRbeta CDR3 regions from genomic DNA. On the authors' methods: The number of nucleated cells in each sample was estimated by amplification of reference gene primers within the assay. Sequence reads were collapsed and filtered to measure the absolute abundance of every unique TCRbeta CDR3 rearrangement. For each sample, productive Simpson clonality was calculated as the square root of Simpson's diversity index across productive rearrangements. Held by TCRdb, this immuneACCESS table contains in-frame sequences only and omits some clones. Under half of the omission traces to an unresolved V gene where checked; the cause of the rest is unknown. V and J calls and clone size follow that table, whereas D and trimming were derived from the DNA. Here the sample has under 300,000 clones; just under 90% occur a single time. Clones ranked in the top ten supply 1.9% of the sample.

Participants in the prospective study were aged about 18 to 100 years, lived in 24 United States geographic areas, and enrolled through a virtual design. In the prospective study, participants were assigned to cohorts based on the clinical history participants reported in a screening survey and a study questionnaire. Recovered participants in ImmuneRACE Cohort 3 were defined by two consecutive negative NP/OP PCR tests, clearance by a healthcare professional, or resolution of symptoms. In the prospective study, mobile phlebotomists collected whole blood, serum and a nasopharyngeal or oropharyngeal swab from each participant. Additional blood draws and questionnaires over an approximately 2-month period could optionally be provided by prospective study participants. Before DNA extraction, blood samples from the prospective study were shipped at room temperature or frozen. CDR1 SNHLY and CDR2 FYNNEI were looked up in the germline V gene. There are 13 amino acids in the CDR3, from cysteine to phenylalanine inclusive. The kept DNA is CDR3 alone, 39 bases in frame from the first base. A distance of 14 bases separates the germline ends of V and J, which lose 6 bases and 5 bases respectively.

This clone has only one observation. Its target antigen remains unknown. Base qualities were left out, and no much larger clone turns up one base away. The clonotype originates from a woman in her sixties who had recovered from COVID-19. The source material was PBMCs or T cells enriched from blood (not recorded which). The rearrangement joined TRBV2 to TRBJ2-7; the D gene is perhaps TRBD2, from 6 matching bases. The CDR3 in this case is CASRREIGDEQYF. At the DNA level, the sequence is TGTGCCAGCAGACGGGAGATTGGGGACGAGCAGTACTTC.